The 14 T cell receptor beta chains presented below share a single source sample, sequenced in a study of shared clonotypes between healthy human individuals. Using immunoSEQ multiplex PCR, the repertoire was profiled, and TCRdb retains in-frame clones only, with some absent. The repertoire includes about 2 million clones, approximately 94% of them detected once, and roughly 1% sits in the top ten. Terminally differentiated effector memory CD45RA+ cells were excluded by CCR7 positive selection of CD45RO-negative cells. The material sequenced was naive CD8+ T cells sorted from blood. Receptors were obtained from a man between 18 and 35 years old in good health.

A word on this clone: Other DNA sequences in the same sample also yield this CDR3. This chain joins TRBV13 and TRBJ2-7; 12 positions agree with TRBD2. The J segment lost 4 bases and the V segment lost 6 bases, leaving 4 bases of the junction unmatched. CDR1 PRHDT and CDR2 FYEKMQ come from the germline V gene (reference sequence). The CDR3 runs to 14 residues. The CDR3 bases are TGTGCCAGCAGTTCTGGACTAGCGGGATACGAGCAGTACTTC. It codes for CASSSGLAGYEQYF.

About this clone: The same CDR3 also results from other DNA sequences found in this sample. The chain links TRBV9 to TRBJ1-2; D is ambiguous. The CDR3 contains 14 residues. The germline V and J ends were trimmed by 0 bases and 0 bases, with 6 bases remaining between them. CDR1 and CDR2 from the germline V gene are SGDLS and YYNGEE. The CDR3 coding sequence is TGTGCCAGCAGCGTAGGCCTCTCTAACTATGGCTACACCTTC. Protein product: CASSVGLSNYGYTF.

The chain couples TRBV7-9 to TRBJ1-2; D not certain. Per germline, CDR1 SEHNR and CDR2 FQNEAQ (reference sequence). V was cut by 4 bases and J by 7 bases, with 19 bases left in between. CDR3 length equals 15 residues. CDR3 coding DNA: TGTGCCAGCAGCTCTCTTAGTTCCAGCGTATCTGGCTACACCTTC. It specifies CASSSLSSSVSGYTF.

The chain uses TRBV11-2 and TRBJ1-5; tentatively, D is TRBD1 (6 bases). V was clipped by 8 bases and J by 6 bases, with 20 bases between them. The CDR3 loop spans 15 amino acids. Germline V CDR1 and CDR2: SGHAT, FQNNGV. CDR3 sequence reads: CASPLEGEVRQPQHF. The CDR3 nucleotides read TGTGCCAGCCCTCTAGAGGGGGAGGTTCGTCAGCCCCAGCATTTT.

The chain is built from TRBV7-3 and TRBJ2-1; 7 bases fit TRBD2. CDR1 SGHTA and CDR2 FQGTGA come from the germline V gene. V lost 5 bases and J lost 5; bases outside the gene matches: 9. The CDR3 contains 15 residues. The CDR3 is CASSKLRGDHNEQFF. In DNA, the CDR3 is TGTGCCAGCAGCAAACTCCGGGGGGATCACAATGAGCAGTTCTTC.

Comment on this clone: This sample includes further DNA sequences coding for the same CDR3. The genes are TRBV19 and TRBJ2-7, with unresolved D. Between the trimmed V and J ends, which lost 1 base and 0 bases, there was a span of 7 bases. CDR3 length equals 14 residues. Germline V gene lookup returns CDR1 LNHDA and CDR2 SQIVND (reference sequence). Here the CDR3 reads CASSIGESSYEQYF. The CDR3 DNA follows: TGTGCCAGTAGTATAGGGGAAAGCTCCTACGAGCAGTACTTC. The full variable domain, completed using reference TRBV19 and TRBJ2-7, is DGGITQSPKYLFRKEGQNVTLSCEQNLNHDAMYWYRQDPGQGLRLIYYSQIVNDFQKGDIAEGYSVSREKKESFPLTVTSAQKNPTAFYLCASSIGESSYEQYFGPGTRLTVT.

V gene TRBV7-9 combines with J gene TRBJ2-7, with TRBD1 identical over 7 bases. V lost 8 bases, J lost 3 bases, and 4 bases stayed unmatched. The CDR3 runs to 12 residues. Germline-derived CDR1 and CDR2 are SEHNR and FQNEAQ (reference sequence). The CDR3 region has the DNA TGTGCCAGCCGGGACAGAAACTACGAGCAGTACTTC. The encoded protein is CASRDRNYEQYF.

The chain is built from TRBV12-5 and TRBJ1-4, with D possibly matching TRBD1 (5 bases). CDR3 length equals 17 residues. Trimming removed 6 bases from V and 5 bases from J, with 22 bases in between. The germline gives CDR1 LGHNT, CDR2 FRNRAP. CDR3 sequence reads: CASGEDAGLRGNEKLFF. CDR3 sequence (DNA): TGTGCTAGTGGGGAAGACGCCGGACTCCGGGGGAATGAAAAACTGTTTTTT. Combining the CDR3 with reference TRBV12-5 and TRBJ1-4 gives the whole variable domain DARVTQTPRHKVTEMGQEVTMRCQPILGHNTVFWYRQTMMQGLELLAYFRNRAPLDDSGMPKDRFSAEMPDATLATLKIQPSEPRDSAVYFCASGEDAGLRGNEKLFFGSGTQLSVL.

This clone was counted a single time. This sequence joins TRBV25-1 and TRBJ1-2; the D gene is possibly TRBD1 (5 bases). The germline V and J ends were trimmed by 6 bases and 4 bases, with 12 bases remaining between them. This CDR3 spans 13 amino acids. Germline-derived CDR1 and CDR2 are MGHDK and SYGVNS. CDR3: CASSLGASYGYTF. DNA for the CDR3: TGTGCCAGCAGCTTAGGGGCCTCCTATGGCTACACCTTC.

J is TRBJ2-1 and V is TRBV6-6, with D maybe TRBD2 (5 bases). Trimming took off 10 bases at V and 0 bases at J, with 19 bases between the two ends. The CDR3 has 16 amino acids. The germline V gene has CDR1 MNHNY and CDR2 SVGAGI (reference sequence). The CDR3 DNA reads as TGTGCCATTAAAGAGGGAGCCCCTCACTCCTACAATGAGCAGTTCTTC. This encodes CAIKEGAPHSYNEQFF.

The V and J genes are TRBV4-1 and TRBJ2-7; 8 nucleotides agree with TRBD1. The length of the CDR3 is 15 residues. The germline gives CDR1 MGHRA, CDR2 YSYEKL. J was trimmed by 5 bases and V by 2 bases; bases with no gene match: 8. The CDR3 bases are TGCGCCAGCAGCCAACCTCAGGGGGCGGAAAACGAGCAGTACTTC. Protein sequence: CASSQPQGAENEQYF.

The chain has TRBV9 and TRBJ2-7, with 14 positions matching TRBD2. Germline V gives CDR1 SGDLS, CDR2 YYNGEE. This CDR3 has 16 amino acids. Germline trimming cut 4 bases from V and 5 bases from J; bases unmatched to any gene: 8. The CDR3 DNA sequence: TGTGCCAGCAGCCCTCCGGGACTAGCGGGAGACCACGAGCAGTACTTC. Encoded protein: CASSPPGLAGDHEQYF.

This sequence joins TRBV6-4 and TRBJ2-3; 7 bases match TRBD2. The trim removed 3 bases at V and 3 bases at J, leaving 9 bases unmatched. This CDR3 has 16 amino acids. Germline V CDR1 and CDR2: MRHNA, SNTAGT. CDR3 amino acids: CASSETLGGETDTQYF. The CDR3 DNA follows: TGTGCCAGCAGTGAAACCTTGGGGGGGGAGACAGATACGCAGTATTTT.

J is TRBJ2-7 and V is TRBV7-9, with TRBD2 as a possible D gene (6 bases). The length of the CDR3 is 14 residues. Looked up from germline, CDR1 is SEHNR and CDR2 is FQNEAQ (reference sequence). The V end was cut by 1 base, the J end by 3 bases, with 10 bases between. The CDR3 DNA reads as TGTGCCAGCAGCTTAGGGGACGGGGGCTACGAGCAGTACTTC. Protein sequence: CASSLGDGGYEQYF.